What follows are 27 T cell receptor beta chains derived from one specimen sequenced in a study of shared clonotypes between healthy human individuals. CD45RO negativity and positive selection for CCR7 defined naive CD8 cells, a population that excluded terminally differentiated effector memory CD45RA+ cells. The protocol was immunoSEQ multiplex PCR, while the TCRdb copy is restricted to in-frame clones and leaves out a portion. In the table there are roughly 2 million clones, about 95% of which are singletons. The material sequenced was naive CD8+ T cells sorted from blood. All receptors derive from a man between 18 and 35 years old in good health.

This chain connects TRBV25-1 to TRBJ2-6; D remains unclear. The germline V gene has CDR1 MGHDK and CDR2 SYGVNS. CDR3 length equals 14 residues. The V and J ends lost 2 bases and 4 bases respectively, with 6 bases between them. CDR3 loop: CASSEPGGANVLTF. DNA for the CDR3: TGTGCCAGCAGTGAACCTGGCGGGGCCAACGTCCTGACTTTC.

The chain is built from TRBV11-3 and TRBJ2-3; D gene uncertain. This CDR3 comprises 13 residues. Germline CDR1 is SGHNT and CDR2 is YENEEA. Trimming shortened V by 5 bases and J by 5 bases, and 11 bases separated the two germline ends. CDR3 region: CASSPPGEDTQYF. The CDR3 DNA reads as TGTGCCAGCAGCCCACCCGGTGAAGATACGCAGTATTTT.

The chain links TRBV10-3 to TRBJ2-3; 8 nucleotides line up with TRBD1. CDR3 length equals 19 residues. The V and J ends lost 3 bases and 0 bases, in that order; junction bases with no gene match: 14. Germline V gene lookup returns CDR1 ENHRY and CDR2 SYGVKD. The CDR3 is CAISDSRSDRGKSTDTQYF. The CDR3 DNA sequence: TGTGCCATCAGTGACTCCCGAAGCGACAGGGGAAAAAGCACAGATACGCAGTATTTT.

This sequence joins TRBV10-2 and TRBJ2-3, with D perhaps matching TRBD2 (5 bases). The CDR3 covers 15 residues. Germline V gene sequence: CDR1 WSHSY, CDR2 SAAADI. V lost 3 bases and J lost 2, with 12 bases in between. The CDR3: CASSDVSEPTDTQYF. Here the CDR3 DNA reads TGCGCCAGCAGTGATGTTAGCGAACCCACAGATACGCAGTATTTT.

The chain employs TRBV6-1 and TRBJ1-2; 9 bases agree with TRBD1. Per germline, CDR1 MNHNS and CDR2 SASEGT. With 1 base clipped from V and 3 bases from J, the junction kept 6 bases outside the gene matches. The CDR3 runs to 16 residues. The CDR3, as DNA: TGTGCCAGCAGTGAAGTGAAGGACAGGGGATACTATGGCTACACCTTC. It translates to CASSEVKDRGYYGYTF.

This chain links TRBV15 with TRBJ2-5, with D possibly TRBD1 on 5 matching bases. CDR1 and CDR2 from the germline V gene are LNHNV and YYDKDF (reference sequence). The CDR3 runs 14 residues. The V and J ends lost 3 bases and 2 bases respectively, with 10 bases between them. CDR3 region: CATSRSRQQETQYF. In nucleotides, the CDR3 is TGTGCCACCAGCAGGAGTCGACAGCAAGAGACCCAGTACTTC.

The genes are TRBV29-1 and TRBJ1-1, with unresolved D. CDR3 length equals 12 residues. Germline V gene sequence: CDR1 SQVTM, CDR2 ANQGSEA. Trimming shortened V by 1 base and J by 7 bases, and 10 bases separated the two germline ends. The CDR3 is CSVEGDAFEAFF. The DNA of the CDR3 is TGCAGCGTTGAAGGGGATGCATTTGAAGCTTTCTTT. The full variable domain, rest sourced from reference TRBV29-1 and TRBJ1-1, is SAVISQKPSRDICQRGTSLTIQCQVDSQVTMMFWYRQQPGQSLTLIATANQGSEATYESGFVIDKFPISRPNLTFSTLTVSNMSPEDSSIYLCSVEGDAFEAFFGQGTRLTVV.

Note on this clone: At one end the junction does not follow the germline gene, possibly because of a read error. The V call is TRBV11-2, the J call TRBJ2-3; 9 bases fit TRBD2. This CDR3 spans 13 amino acids. The germline CDR1 and CDR2 sequences are SGHAT and FQNNGV. The CDR3 spells CASSLGSGLAIHF. CDR3 in DNA: TGTGCCAGCAGCTTAGGGTCGGGACTAGCTATCCATTTT.

The chain links TRBV10-3 to TRBJ2-5, with 8 bases fitting TRBD2. Per the germline V gene, CDR1 is ENHRY and CDR2 is SYGVKD. CDR3 length: 14 residues. V was pared by 8 bases and J by 2 bases, with 7 bases of the junction left unmatched. The CDR3 sequence is CAISTAGDQETQYF. The CDR3 nucleotides read TGTGCCATCTCTACAGCGGGGGATCAAGAGACCCAGTACTTC.

This sequence joins TRBV27 and TRBJ2-7; D may match TRBD1 or TRBD2 (5 bases each). Trimming stripped 3 bases from V and 2 bases from J, with 14 bases between. This CDR3 has 15 residues. Germline lookup yields CDR1 MNHEY and CDR2 SMNVEV (reference sequence). The CDR3 bases are TGTGCCAGCAGTTTGATGCAGGGAGATCCCTACGAGCAGTACTTC. It codes for CASSLMQGDPYEQYF.

The chain uses TRBV6-5 and TRBJ2-7, with 8 bases fitting TRBD2. The germline CDR1 and CDR2 sequences are MNHEY and SVGAGI. The CDR3 is 16 amino acids. V was pared by 2 bases and J by 5 bases, with 11 bases of the junction left unmatched. CDR3 bases: TGTGCCAGCAGTTACCGAACTAGCGGAATCACCGACGAGCAGTACTTC. Protein product: CASSYRTSGITDEQYF.

The CDR3 here is CASSELASGLGNTIYF. DNA of the CDR3: TGTGCCAGCAGTGAGCTCGCCTCGGGCTTGGGAAACACCATATATTTT. This rearrangement joins TRBV6-1 to TRBJ1-3; D is unresolved. The V gene's germline CDR1 is MNHNS and CDR2 SASEGT. The CDR3 contains 16 residues. V lost 3 bases and J lost 4, with 16 bases in between.

This rearrangement joins TRBV29-1 to TRBJ2-5; 12 bases are shared with TRBD2. From germline, CDR1 is SQVTM and CDR2 ANQGSEA. The CDR3 totals 15 residues. V dropped 3 bases and J dropped 5; count of bases not matched to a gene: 7. CDR3 sequence reads: CSVEASGGAFETQYF. For the CDR3, the DNA is TGCAGCGTTGAGGCTAGCGGGGGGGCCTTCGAGACCCAGTACTTC.

As to this clone: A read error may account for a junction end that differs from germline. This chain links TRBV4-1 with TRBJ2-5; 10 nucleotides match TRBD1. This CDR3 region has 15 residues. Germline CDR1 and CDR2: MGHRA and YSYEKL. The DNA of the CDR3 is TGCGACAGCAGCCAAGAGGGACAGGGGAGGGAGACCCAGTACTTC. Its translation is CDSSQEGQGRETQYF.

This clone was picked up a small number of times. This sequence joins TRBV7-6 and TRBJ2-1; 9 positions agree with TRBD2. Germline CDR1 reads SGHVS; CDR2 reads FNYEAQ. The junction had 14 bases not matched to a gene; V was cut back by 4 bases and J by 13 bases. The CDR3 runs 15 residues. Here the CDR3 reads CASSSGLAPGAPQFF. The CDR3, as DNA: TGTGCCAGCAGCTCAGGACTAGCGCCTGGAGCACCCCAGTTCTTC.

This clone was recorded a few times. The genes are TRBV11-2 and TRBJ1-6; weak D call: TRBD1 (6 bases). There are 13 residues in the CDR3. Germline V CDR1 and CDR2: SGHAT, FQNNGV. V was trimmed by 5 bases and J by 7 bases, leaving 9 bases between them. CDR3 sequence (DNA): TGTGCCAGCAGCCAGGGGATGAATTCACCCCTCCACTTT. Encoded protein: CASSQGMNSPLHF. Together with reference TRBV11-2 and TRBJ1-6, the CDR3 gives the full variable domain: EAGVAQSPRYKIIEKRQSVAFWCNPISGHATLYWYQQILGQGPKLLIQFQNNGVVDDSQLPKDRFSAERLKGVDSTLKIQPAKLEDSAVYLCASSQGMNSPLHFGNGTRLTVT.

The chain employs TRBV5-6 and TRBJ1-5, with D maybe TRBD1 (5 bases). Germline V gene data show CDR1 as SGHDT and CDR2 as YYEEEE. This CDR3 is 14 amino acids long. V was pared by 0 bases and J by 5 bases, with 9 bases between. This CDR3 is CASSLVGADQPQHF. CDR3 coding DNA: TGTGCCAGCAGCTTGGTAGGGGCCGATCAGCCCCAGCATTTT.

This clone showed up just a few times. Distinct nucleotide sequences in the sample also encode this CDR3. The chain links TRBV5-4 to TRBJ1-2, with 9 positions matching TRBD1. The CDR3 spans 14 residues. Germline trimming cut 2 bases from V and 5 bases from J; bases unmatched to any gene: 4. Germline CDR1 SGHNT, CDR2 YYREEE (reference sequence). CDR3 sequence: CASSLGQGSYGYTF. The CDR3 bases are TGTGCCAGCAGCTTAGGACAGGGGTCGTATGGCTACACCTTC.

This sequence joins TRBV4-1 and TRBJ1-1, with 10 bases fitting TRBD1. The CDR3 has 16 amino acids. The ends lost 4 bases at V and 6 bases at J; junction bases unmatched: 11. Germline CDR1 and CDR2: MGHRA and YSYEKL. CDR3 in amino acids: CASSPTGTGEIPEAFF. CDR3 in DNA: TGCGCCAGCAGCCCAACCGGGACAGGGGAGATCCCTGAAGCTTTCTTT.

J is TRBJ2-3 and V is TRBV21-1. TRBV21-1 is a known pseudogene. This CDR3 region has 15 residues. The CDR3 sequence: CASSRYRDGTDTQYF. The CDR3 coding sequence is TGTGCCAGCAGCAGATACCGGGACGGTACAGATACGCAGTATTTT.

This chain uses TRBV10-3 with TRBJ2-3; D might be TRBD2 (6 bases). V shed 6 bases and J shed 3 bases, with 16 bases lying between them. This CDR3 spans 15 amino acids. Germline CDR1 is ENHRY and CDR2 is SYGVKD. CDR3 residues: CAISEPGEGTDTQYF. In DNA form, the CDR3 reads TGTGCCATCAGCGAGCCGGGAGAAGGGACAGATACGCAGTATTTT.

The chain links TRBV25-1 to TRBJ1-2, with 7 nucleotides matching TRBD1. Germline V gene lookup returns CDR1 MGHDK and CDR2 SYGVNS. This CDR3 comprises 14 residues. Germline trimming cut 6 bases from V and 4 bases from J; bases unmatched to any gene: 8. The CDR3, as DNA: TGTGCCAGCAGCGAAACAGGGGCCGCCTATGGCTACACCTTC. Amino acids: CASSETGAAYGYTF.

The chain combines TRBV28 with TRBJ2-2; D is undetermined. This CDR3 is built from 14 residues. V was cut by 5 bases and J by 4 bases, with 11 bases left in between. Germline assignment: CDR1 MDHEN and CDR2 SYDVKM. As DNA, the CDR3 is TGTGCCAGCAGTAGGTCAGGCGGCACCGGGGAGCTGTTTTTT. Its translation is CASSRSGGTGELFF.

The V call is TRBV2, the J call TRBJ2-3; a weak D match, TRBD1 (6 bases). The V end lost 2 bases, the J end lost 3 bases, and 15 bases lay between the germline ends. Germline values: CDR1 SNHLY, CDR2 FYNNEI. This CDR3 comprises 16 residues. CDR3 in DNA: TGTGCCAGCAGTGAATATGGCAGGGGATCGACAGATACGCAGTATTTT. The encoded protein is CASSEYGRGSTDTQYF.

The V gene is TRBV30, the J gene TRBJ2-2; TRBD1 or TRBD2 may be the D gene (5 bases each). The CDR3 is 14 amino acids. The V end lost 6 bases, the J end lost 4 bases, and 15 bases lay between the germline ends. From germline, CDR1 is GTSNPN and CDR2 SVGIG (reference sequence). CDR3 nucleotides: TGTGCCTGCAATCTGGGACCCTCCACCGGGGAGCTGTTTTTT. Amino acid sequence: CACNLGPSTGELFF. The full variable domain, rest sourced from reference TRBV30 and TRBJ2-2, is SQTIHQWPATLVQPVGSPLSLECTVEGTSNPNLYWYRQAAGRGLQLLFYSVGIGQISSEVPQNLSASRPQDRQFILSSKKLLLSDSGFYLCACNLGPSTGELFFGEGSRLTVL.

V gene TRBV5-6 combines with J gene TRBJ2-3; 9 positions agree with TRBD1. The CDR3 has 16 amino acids. Germline V gives CDR1 SGHDT, CDR2 YYEEEE. J was trimmed by 0 bases and V by 4 bases; bases with no gene match: 6. CDR3 bases: TGTGCCAGCAGCCTCCAGACAGGGGGGAGCACAGATACGCAGTATTTT. It is translated as CASSLQTGGSTDTQYF.

The chain has TRBV19 and TRBJ1-1; D is possibly TRBD1 (5 bases). The germline V and J ends were trimmed by 7 bases and 1 base, with 16 bases remaining between them. Looked up from germline, CDR1 is LNHDA and CDR2 is SQIVND (reference sequence). This CDR3 contains 15 residues. The CDR3 nucleotides read TGTGCCAGTATTGAATGGGAGGGGCAGAACACTGAAGCTTTCTTT. It yields the protein CASIEWEGQNTEAFF. Full variable domain (remainder filled in from reference TRBV19 and TRBJ1-1): DGGITQSPKYLFRKEGQNVTLSCEQNLNHDAMYWYRQDPGQGLRLIYYSQIVNDFQKGDIAEGYSVSREKKESFPLTVTSAQKNPTAFYLCASIEWEGQNTEAFFGQGTRLTVV.